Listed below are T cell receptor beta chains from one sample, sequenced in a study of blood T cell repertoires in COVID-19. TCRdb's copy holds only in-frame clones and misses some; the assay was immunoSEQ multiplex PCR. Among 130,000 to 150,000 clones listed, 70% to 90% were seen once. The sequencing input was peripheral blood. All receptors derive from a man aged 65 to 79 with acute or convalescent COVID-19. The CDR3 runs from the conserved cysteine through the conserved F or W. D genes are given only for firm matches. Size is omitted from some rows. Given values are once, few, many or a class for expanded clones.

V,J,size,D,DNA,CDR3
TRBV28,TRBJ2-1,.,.,TGTGCCAGCAGTACACACAAGGGGGAGCAGTTCTTC,CASSTHKGEQFF
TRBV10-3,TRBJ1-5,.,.,TGTGCCATCAGTGGGGCAGACGATCAGCCCCAGCATTTT,CAISGADDQPQHF
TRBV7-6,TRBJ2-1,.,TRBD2,TGTGCCAGCAGCTGGGGGACTAGCGGGGGGAGCACCTACAATGAGCAGTTCTTC,CASSWGTSGGSTYNEQFF
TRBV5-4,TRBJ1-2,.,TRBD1,TGTGCCAGCAGCTTACCCGACAGGGGGGAATATGGCTACACCTTC,CASSLPDRGEYGYTF
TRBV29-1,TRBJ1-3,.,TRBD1,TGCAGCGTCGCCGGACAGGGCGCGGGAAACACCATATATTTT,CSVAGQGAGNTIYF
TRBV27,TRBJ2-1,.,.,TGTGCCAGCAGTTTTAATCGAGGGCGCGGCAATGAGCAGTTCTTC,CASSFNRGRGNEQFF
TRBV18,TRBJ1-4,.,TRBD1,TGTGCCAGCTCACCATCAGCCTCTCCCGGGACAGGGGGCAAGGACCCTACAACTAATGAAAAACTGTTTTTT,CASSPSASPGTGGKDPTTNEKLFF
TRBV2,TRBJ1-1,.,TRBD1,TGTGCCAGCAGTGGAGACAGGGGGGGAAAGGCGCGGGTAGGGACTGAAGCTTTCTTT,CASSGDRGGKARVGTEAFF
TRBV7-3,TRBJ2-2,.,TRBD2,TGTGCCAGCAGCCTTGGACTAGAGGGCGGGGAGCTGTTTTTT,CASSLGLEGGELFF
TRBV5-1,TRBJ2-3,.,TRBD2,TGCGCCAGCAGCGGGGGGACTAGTCGATCCAACACAGATACGCAGTATTTT,CASSGGTSRSNTDTQYF
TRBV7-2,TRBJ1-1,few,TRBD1,TGTGCCAGCAGCTACGACAGGGATCGAGGGTTGAACACTGAAGCTTTCTTT,CASSYDRDRGLNTEAFF
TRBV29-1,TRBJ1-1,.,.,TGCAGCGTTAAACAGGGTGGCACTGAAGCTTTCTTT,CSVKQGGTEAFF